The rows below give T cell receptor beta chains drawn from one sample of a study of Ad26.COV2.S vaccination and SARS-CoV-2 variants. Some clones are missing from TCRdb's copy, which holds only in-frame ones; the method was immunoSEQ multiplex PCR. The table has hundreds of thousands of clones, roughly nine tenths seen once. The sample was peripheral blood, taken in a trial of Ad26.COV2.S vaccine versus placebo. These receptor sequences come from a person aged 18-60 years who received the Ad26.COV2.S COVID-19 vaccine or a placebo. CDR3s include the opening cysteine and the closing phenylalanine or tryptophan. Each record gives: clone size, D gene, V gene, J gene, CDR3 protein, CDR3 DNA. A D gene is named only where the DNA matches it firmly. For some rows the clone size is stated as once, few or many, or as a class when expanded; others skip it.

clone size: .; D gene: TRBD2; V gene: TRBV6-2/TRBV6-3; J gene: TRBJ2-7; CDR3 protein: CASSYWGGGAYEQYF; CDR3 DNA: TGTGCCAGCAGTTACTGGGGCGGGGGTGCCTACGAGCAGTACTTC
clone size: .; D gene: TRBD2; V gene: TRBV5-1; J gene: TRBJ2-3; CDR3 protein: CASTISGSATDTQYF; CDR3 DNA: TGCGCCAGCACTATCAGCGGGAGTGCCACAGATACGCAGTATTTT
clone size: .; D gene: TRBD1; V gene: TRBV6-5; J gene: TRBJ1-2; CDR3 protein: CASSRQGKRGGYTF; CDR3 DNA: TGTGCCAGCAGCCGACAGGGAAAGAGGGGTGGCTACACCTTC
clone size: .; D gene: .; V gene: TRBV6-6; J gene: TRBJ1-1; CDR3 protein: CASSSAPGGEGEAFF; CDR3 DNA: TGTGCCAGCAGTTCAGCCCCCGGGGGGGAGGGTGAAGCTTTCTTT
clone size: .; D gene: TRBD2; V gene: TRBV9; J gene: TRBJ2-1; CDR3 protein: CASSVPGRDIEDEQFF; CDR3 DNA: TGTGCCAGCAGCGTACCCGGGAGGGACATAGAGGATGAGCAGTTCTTC
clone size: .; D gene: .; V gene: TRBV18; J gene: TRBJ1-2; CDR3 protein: CASSRGQGEDGYTF; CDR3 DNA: TGTGCCAGCTCCCGAGGGCAGGGTGAAGATGGCTACACCTTC
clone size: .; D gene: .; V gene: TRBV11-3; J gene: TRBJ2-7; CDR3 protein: CASSLGGGYVEQYF; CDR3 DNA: TGTGCCAGCAGCTTAGGAGGGGGATATGTCGAGCAGTACTTC
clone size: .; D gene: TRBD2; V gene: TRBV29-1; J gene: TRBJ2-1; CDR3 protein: CSVGKRLAGSEQFF; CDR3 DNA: TGCAGCGTTGGGAAGAGACTAGCGGGTAGTGAGCAGTTCTTC
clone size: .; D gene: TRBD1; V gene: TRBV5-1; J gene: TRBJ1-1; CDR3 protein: CASSPGTGGGWDTEAFF; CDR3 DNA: TGCGCCAGCAGCCCCGGGACAGGGGGCGGATGGGACACTGAAGCTTTCTTT
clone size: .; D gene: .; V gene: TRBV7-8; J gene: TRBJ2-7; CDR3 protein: CASRAGTPVYEQYF; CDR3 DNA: TGTGCCAGCAGGGCGGGGACACCGGTCTACGAGCAGTACTTC
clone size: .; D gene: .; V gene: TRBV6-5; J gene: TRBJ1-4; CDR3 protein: CASSWGLGGEKLFF; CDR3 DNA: TGTGCCAGCAGTTGGGGCCTCGGAGGAGAAAAACTGTTTTTT
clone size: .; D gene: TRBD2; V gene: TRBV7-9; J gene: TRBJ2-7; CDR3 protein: CASSLSGGAYEQYF; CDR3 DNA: TGTGCCAGCAGCTTAAGCGGGGGGGCATACGAGCAGTACTTC
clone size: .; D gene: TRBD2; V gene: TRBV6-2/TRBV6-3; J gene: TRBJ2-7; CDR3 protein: CASSPGTSGNYEQYF; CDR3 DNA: TGTGCCAGCAGTCCCGGGACTAGCGGGAACTACGAGCAGTACTTC
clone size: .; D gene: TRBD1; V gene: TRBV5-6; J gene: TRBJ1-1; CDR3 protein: CASSLARGTAFF; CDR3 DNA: TGTGCCAGCAGCTTGGCCAGGGGGACAGCTTTCTTT
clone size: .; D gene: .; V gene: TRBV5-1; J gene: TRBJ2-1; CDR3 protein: CASLPSAGSSYNEQFF; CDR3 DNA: TGCGCCAGCCTTCCCTCCGCGGGAAGCTCCTACAATGAGCAGTTCTTC
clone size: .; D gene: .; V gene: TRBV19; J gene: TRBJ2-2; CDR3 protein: CASSLIRVPGELFF; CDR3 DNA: TGTGCCAGTAGCTTGATTAGGGTCCCCGGGGAGCTGTTTTTT
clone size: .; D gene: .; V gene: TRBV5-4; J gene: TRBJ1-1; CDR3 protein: CASSLGTENTEAFF; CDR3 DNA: TGTGCCAGCAGCTTGGGGACAGAAAACACTGAAGCTTTCTTT
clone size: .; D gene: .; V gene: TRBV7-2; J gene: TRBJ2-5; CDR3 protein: CASSKNQETQYF; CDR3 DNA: TGTGCCAGCAGCAAAAACCAAGAGACCCAGTACTTC
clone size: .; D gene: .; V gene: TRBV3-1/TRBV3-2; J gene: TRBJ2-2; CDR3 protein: CASSRAGPVGELFF; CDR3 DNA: TGTGCCAGCAGCCGGGCCGGACCCGTCGGGGAGCTGTTTTTT
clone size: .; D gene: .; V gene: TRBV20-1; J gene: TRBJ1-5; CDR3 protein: CSASLETPYSNQPQHF; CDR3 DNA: TGCAGTGCTAGTCTGGAGACCCCTTATAGCAATCAGCCCCAGCATTTT
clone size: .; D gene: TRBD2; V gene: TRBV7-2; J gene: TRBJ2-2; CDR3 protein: CASTSGGNTGELFF; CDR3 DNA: TGTGCCAGCACCTCGGGGGGAAACACCGGGGAGCTGTTTTTT
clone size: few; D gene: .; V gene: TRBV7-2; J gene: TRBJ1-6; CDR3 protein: CASSLETSSYNSPLHF; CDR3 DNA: TGTGCCAGCAGCTTAGAAACGAGCTCCTATAATTCACCCCTCCACTTT
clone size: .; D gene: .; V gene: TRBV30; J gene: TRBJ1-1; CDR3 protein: CAWSVGVGNTEAFF; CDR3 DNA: TGTGCCTGGAGTGTGGGGGTTGGGAACACTGAAGCTTTCTTT
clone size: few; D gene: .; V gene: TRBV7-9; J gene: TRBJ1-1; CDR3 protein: CASTEAEMNTEAFF; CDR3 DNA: TGTGCCAGCACCGAAGCTGAGATGAACACTGAAGCTTTCTTT
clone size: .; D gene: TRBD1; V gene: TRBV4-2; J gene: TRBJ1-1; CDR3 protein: CASSQEGAAPGGTTEAFF; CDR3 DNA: TGTGCCAGCAGCCAAGAGGGGGCCGCTCCAGGGGGCACCACTGAAGCTTTCTTT
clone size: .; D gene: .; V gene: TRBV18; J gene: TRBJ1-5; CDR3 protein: CASSPQGGEGNQPQHF; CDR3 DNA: TGTGCCAGCTCACCACAGGGAGGGGAGGGCAATCAGCCCCAGCATTTT
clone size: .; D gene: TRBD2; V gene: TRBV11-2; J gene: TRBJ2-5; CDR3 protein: CASSLTGGVGETQYF; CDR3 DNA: TGTGCCAGCAGCTTAACGGGAGGGGTCGGGGAGACCCAGTACTTC
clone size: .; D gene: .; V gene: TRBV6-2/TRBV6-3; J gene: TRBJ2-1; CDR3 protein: CASSYGDEQFF; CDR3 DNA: TGTGCCAGCAGTTACGGGGATGAGCAGTTCTTC
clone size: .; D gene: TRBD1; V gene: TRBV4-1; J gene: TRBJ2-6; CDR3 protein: CASSPRQGDKGGANVLTF; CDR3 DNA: TGCGCCAGCAGCCCGCGACAGGGGGACAAAGGTGGGGCCAACGTCCTGACTTTC
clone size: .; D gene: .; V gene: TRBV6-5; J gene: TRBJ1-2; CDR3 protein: CASRDQANTNYGYTF; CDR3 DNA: TGTGCCAGCAGGGACCAGGCAAATACTAACTATGGCTACACCTTC
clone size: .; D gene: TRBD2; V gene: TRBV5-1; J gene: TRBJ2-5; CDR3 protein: CASSPPGASGGAGKTQYF; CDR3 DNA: TGCGCCAGCAGCCCGCCCGGGGCTAGCGGGGGGGCCGGGAAGACCCAGTACTTC
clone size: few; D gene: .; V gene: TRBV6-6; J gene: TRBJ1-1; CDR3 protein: CASSPRGQMNTEAFF; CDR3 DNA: TGTGCCAGCAGCCCTCGTGGACAGATGAACACTGAAGCTTTCTTT
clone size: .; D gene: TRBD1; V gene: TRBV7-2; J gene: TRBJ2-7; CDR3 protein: CASSLRTGGGYEQYF; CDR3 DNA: TGTGCCAGCAGCTTAAGGACAGGGGGGGGCTACGAGCAGTACTTC
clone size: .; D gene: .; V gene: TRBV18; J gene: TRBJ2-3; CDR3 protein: CASSRVAGRGDTQYF; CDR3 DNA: TGTGCCAGCTCACGTGTGGCGGGACGAGGAGATACGCAGTATTTT
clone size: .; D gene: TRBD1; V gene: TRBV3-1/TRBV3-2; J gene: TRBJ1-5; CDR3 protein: CASSLTGTGNQPQHF; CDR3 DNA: TGTGCCAGCAGCCTCACCGGGACAGGCAATCAGCCCCAGCATTTT
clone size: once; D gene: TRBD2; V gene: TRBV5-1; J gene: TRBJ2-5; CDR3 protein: CASSDPGLAGVGGETQYF; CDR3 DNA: TGCGCCAGCAGCGATCCGGGACTAGCGGGAGTTGGGGGAGAGACCCAGTACTTC
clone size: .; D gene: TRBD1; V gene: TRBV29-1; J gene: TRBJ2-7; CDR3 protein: CSGGKGQGRYEQYF; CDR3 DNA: TGCAGCGGCGGAAAGGGACAGGGGCGATACGAGCAGTACTTC
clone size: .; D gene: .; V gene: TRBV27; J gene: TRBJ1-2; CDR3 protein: CASSLKSGYVYGYTF; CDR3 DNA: TGTGCCAGCAGTTTAAAATCGGGTTATGTCTATGGCTACACCTTC